A selection of T cell receptor beta chains follows, all from one sample in a study of a mutant IDH1 vaccine in newly diagnosed glioma. Sequencing used immunoSEQ multiplex PCR; TCRdb keeps in-frame clones, though not all of them. The sample consists of around 100,000 clones, almost 90% of them appearing once. Their cognate antigens are unknown. The material was PBMCs, obtained from a glioma patient whose treatment included an IDH1 peptide vaccine. These receptors all stem from a woman aged 45-59 years with glioma. Both conserved end residues are part of each CDR3. Fields, in order: J gene, D gene, V gene, clone size, CDR3 protein, CDR3 DNA. A D gene is named only where the DNA matches it firmly. Some rows mark clone size as missing; the rest say once, few, many or name a class of expanded clone.

TRBJ2-6,.,TRBV6-1,.,CASSEVFSGANVLTF,TGTGCCAGCAGTGAAGTGTTCTCTGGGGCCAACGTCCTGACTTTC
TRBJ1-1,.,TRBV5-6,.,CASSLGSNTEAFF,TGTGCCAGCAGCTTGGGGTCGAACACTGAAGCTTTCTTT
TRBJ2-7,TRBD1,TRBV27,.,CASSPGQGAYEQYF,TGTGCCAGCAGCCCGGGACAGGGGGCCTACGAGCAGTACTTC
TRBJ1-5,TRBD1,TRBV12-5,.,CASGLEGTGRQPQHF,TGTGCTAGTGGTTTGGAGGGGACAGGGAGACAGCCCCAGCATTTT
TRBJ1-6,TRBD1,TRBV10-3,.,CAIRSGTGGGVASSPLHF,TGTGCCATCAGATCCGGGACAGGGGGTGGGGTGGCAAGTTCACCCCTCCACTTT
TRBJ2-1,TRBD2,TRBV12-5,.,CASGKTSGVNNEQFF,TGTGCTAGTGGGAAAACTAGCGGGGTGAACAATGAGCAGTTCTTC
TRBJ2-2,TRBD2,TRBV29-1,.,CSVELAGYTGELFF,TGCAGCGTTGAGCTAGCGGGATACACCGGGGAGCTGTTTTTT
TRBJ2-7,.,TRBV13,.,CASSTNSGTRRVEQYF,TGTGCCAGCAGCACCAACTCCGGGACTCGGCGGGTCGAGCAGTACTTC
TRBJ2-1,.,TRBV27,.,CASSSGTSYNEQFF,TGTGCCAGCAGTTCCGGGACCTCCTACAATGAGCAGTTCTTC
TRBJ2-7,TRBD2,TRBV5-1,.,CASSSGDPLAGSEQYF,TGCGCCAGCAGCTCGGGAGACCCGCTAGCGGGCTCAGAGCAGTACTTC
TRBJ2-7,TRBD1,TRBV5-4,.,CASSLYTGVYEQYF,TGTGCCAGCAGCTTGTACACAGGGGTTTACGAGCAGTACTTC
TRBJ2-1,TRBD1,TRBV9,.,CASSERRQGGDNEQFF,TGTGCCAGCAGCGAGAGGAGACAGGGTGGGGACAATGAGCAGTTCTTC
TRBJ1-3,.,TRBV28,.,CASTPRRGSGNTIYF,TGTGCCAGCACCCCGAGGCGGGGCTCTGGAAACACCATATATTTT
TRBJ1-5,.,TRBV7-2,.,CASSSFRNQPQHF,TGTGCCAGCAGCTCCTTTCGCAATCAGCCCCAGCATTTT
TRBJ2-7,TRBD1,TRBV28,once,CASSWTGGIHEQYF,TGTGCCAGCAGTTGGACAGGGGGCATCCACGAGCAGTACTTC
TRBJ1-1,.,TRBV4-1,.,CASSQAYRGRTEAFF,TGCGCCAGCAGCCAGGCCTACCGAGGACGGACTGAAGCTTTCTTT
TRBJ2-1,.,TRBV30,.,CAWSYGQNNEQFF,TGTGCCTGGAGTTACGGACAGAACAATGAGCAGTTCTTC
TRBJ2-5,TRBD1,TRBV18,.,CASSPRRQGAQETQYF,TGTGCCAGCTCACCACGCAGACAGGGAGCCCAAGAGACCCAGTACTTC
TRBJ2-3,TRBD1,TRBV19,.,CASKIQGPSTDTQYF,TGTGCCAGTAAAATACAGGGGCCCAGCACAGATACGCAGTATTTT
TRBJ2-3,.,TRBV5-1,.,CASSLRGGADTQYF,TGCGCCAGCAGCTTGAGGGGAGGCGCAGATACGCAGTATTTT
TRBJ2-7,.,TRBV6-5,few,CASGRARRYEQYF,TGTGCCAGCGGCCGGGCCCGAAGGTACGAGCAGTACTTC
TRBJ2-1,.,TRBV7-7,.,CASSPRTAPHGEQFF,TGTGCTAGCAGCCCGCGGACCGCCCCGCATGGAGAGCAGTTCTTC
TRBJ1-1,.,TRBV7-3,.,CASSLYGSSTEAFF,TGTGCCAGCAGCTTATACGGCTCCTCAACTGAAGCTTTCTTT
TRBJ1-5,.,TRBV19,.,CASSVGGAGNQPQHF,TGTGCCAGTAGTGTGGGGGGTGCCGGCAATCAGCCCCAGCATTTT
TRBJ2-1,.,TRBV29-1,.,CSVKEGSLGNEQFF,TGCAGCGTAAAGGAGGGTTCCTTGGGCAATGAGCAGTTCTTC
TRBJ2-4,.,TRBV7-2,.,CASRPKGLFLAKNIQYF,TGTGCCAGCAGACCTAAAGGCTTGTTCCTAGCCAAAAACATTCAGTACTTC